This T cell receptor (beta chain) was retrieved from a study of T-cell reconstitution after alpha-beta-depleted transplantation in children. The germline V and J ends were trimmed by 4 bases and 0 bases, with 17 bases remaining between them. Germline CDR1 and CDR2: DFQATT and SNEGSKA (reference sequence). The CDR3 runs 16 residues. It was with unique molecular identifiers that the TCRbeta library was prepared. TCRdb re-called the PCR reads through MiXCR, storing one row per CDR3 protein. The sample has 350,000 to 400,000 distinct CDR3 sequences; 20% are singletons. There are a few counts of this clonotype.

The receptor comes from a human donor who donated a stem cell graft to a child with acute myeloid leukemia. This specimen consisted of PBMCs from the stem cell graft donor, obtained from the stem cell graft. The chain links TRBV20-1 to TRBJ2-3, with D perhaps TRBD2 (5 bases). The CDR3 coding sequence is TGCAGTGCTACCAAAACCGGGGTTAAAAGCACAGATACGCAGTATTTT. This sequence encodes CSATKTGVKSTDTQYF.